The clone carrying this TCR beta chain has only one observation. This specimen belongs to a study of blood T cell repertoires in COVID-19. Study at large: The United States, Italy and Spain provided the acute and convalescent COVID-19 samples. PBMCs, B-cell-depleted T cells, or T cells provided the cDNA or gDNA that made up the material.

Seattle enrolled patients during active infection and tracked them longitudinally. Data came from immunoSEQ multiplex PCR; TCRdb stores just in-frame clones and leaves some out. Here the sample spans roughly 58,000 clones, 81% being singletons. Trimming removed 7 bases from V and 1 base from J, with 14 bases in between. The CDR3 loop spans 15 amino acids. Germline V lookup: CDR1 MDHEN, CDR2 SYDVKM. V and J are TRBV28 and TRBJ1-3; maybe TRBD1 (5 bases). The origin of this receptor is a man in his 60s with COVID-19, enrolled during active disease. Sequencing was done on a sample of peripheral blood. The DNA for the CDR3 is TGTGCCAGCACCCCCGGGGGGACTTCTGGAAACACCATATATTTT. This sequence encodes CASTPGGTSGNTIYF.